The 30 T cell receptor beta chains presented below share a single source sample, sequenced in a study of shared clonotypes between healthy human individuals. The repertoire was sequenced with immunoSEQ multiplex PCR; TCRdb's copy has only in-frame clones and lacks some. The table records hundreds of thousands of clones, 95% of them present only once. Naive CD8 cells comprised CD45RO-negative, CCR7-positively selected cells, excluding terminally differentiated effector memory CD45RA+ cells. The material sequenced was naive CD8+ T cells sorted from blood. The receptors here all came from a woman under 40 in good health.

V gene TRBV28 combines with J gene TRBJ2-2; D is ambiguous. Trimming removed 5 bases at V and 5 bases at J, with 6 bases between. CDR1 MDHEN and CDR2 SYDVKM come from the germline V gene. This CDR3 is built from 12 residues. The CDR3 is CASSPLTGELFF. Written as DNA, the CDR3 is TGTGCCAGCAGTCCCTTGACCGGGGAGCTGTTTTTT. Together with reference TRBV28 and TRBJ2-2, the CDR3 gives the full variable domain: DVKVTQSSRYLVKRTGEKVFLECVQDMDHENMFWYRQDPGLGLRLIYFSYDVKMKEKGDIPEGYSVSREKKERFSLILESASTNQTSMYLCASSPLTGELFFGEGSRLTVL.

This chain joins TRBV7-9 and TRBJ1-5; D unclear. The CDR3 has 13 amino acids. Deletions cut 1 base from V and 7 bases from J, with 8 bases between. Germline loops: CDR1 SEHNR, CDR2 FQNEAQ (reference sequence). CDR3: CASSLGAEQPQHF. Written as DNA, the CDR3 is TGTGCCAGCAGCTTAGGTGCGGAGCAGCCCCAGCATTTT.

This clone was detected once. The rearrangement links TRBV5-6 to TRBJ1-2; D is unclear. This CDR3 contains 16 residues. Trimming took off 3 bases at V and 0 bases at J, with 15 bases between the two ends. Germline assignment: CDR1 SGHDT and CDR2 YYEEEE. The CDR3 nucleotides are TGTGCCAGCAGCTCATACCGGGTCAACTCTAACTATGGCTACACCTTC. It is translated as CASSSYRVNSNYGYTF.

The chain is built from TRBV28 and TRBJ2-7, with TRBD1 identical over 8 bases. Germline CDR1 MDHEN, CDR2 SYDVKM. This CDR3 is built from 15 residues. Trimming at V came to 2 bases and at J to 4 bases, leaving 7 bases not matched to a gene. DNA for the CDR3: TGTGCCAGCAGTTTAATGGCAGGGGGCTTGTACGAGCAGTACTTC. Its translation: CASSLMAGGLYEQYF. Filled out from reference TRBV28 and TRBJ2-7, the complete variable domain reads DVKVTQSSRYLVKRTGEKVFLECVQDMDHENMFWYRQDPGLGLRLIYFSYDVKMKEKGDIPEGYSVSREKKERFSLILESASTNQTSMYLCASSLMAGGLYEQYFGPGTRLTVT.

This clone was found once. This chain connects TRBV7-9 to TRBJ2-7, with 9 bases fitting TRBD1. The CDR3 extends over 18 amino acids. With V trimmed by 2 bases and J by 6 bases, 17 bases remained unmatched. Germline assignment: CDR1 SEHNR and CDR2 FQNEAQ (reference sequence). As DNA, the CDR3 is TGTGCCAGCAGCTTAAAAGGGGCGGGGGACAGGGAACTCATCGAGCAGTACTTC. This gives the protein CASSLKGAGDRELIEQYF.

CDR3 in amino acids: CSAVGEARGYEQYF. Written as DNA, the CDR3 is TGCAGCGCGGTTGGGGAAGCCCGTGGGTACGAGCAGTACTTC. The J gene is TRBJ2-7, the V gene TRBV29-1; no clear D gene. V lost 7 bases to trimming and J lost 4 bases, with 20 bases between them. The CDR3 spans 14 residues. The germline CDR1 and CDR2 sequences are SQVTM and ANQGSEA.

V gene TRBV2 combines with J gene TRBJ2-7; D possibly corresponds to TRBD2 (5 bases). The V and J ends lost 2 bases and 4 bases respectively, with 15 bases between them. The CDR3 is 15 residues long. Germline values: CDR1 SNHLY, CDR2 FYNNEI. CDR3 bases: TGTGCCAGCAGTGAACTAAGAGGGAAGAGGTACGAGCAGTACTTC. Encoded protein: CASSELRGKRYEQYF.

This clone was observed a single time. The chain links TRBV27 to TRBJ1-1; D ambiguous. The CDR3 extends over 12 amino acids. V was pared by 6 bases and J by 10 bases, with 15 bases between. Per germline, CDR1 MNHEY and CDR2 SMNVEV (reference sequence). Written as DNA, the CDR3 is TGTGCCAGCAGAGCAGAGAGCAGTTTAGCTTTCTTT. Its translation is CASRAESSLAFF.

The CDR3 here is CASRKTGFSEAFF. CDR3 DNA sequence: TGTGCCAGCAGAAAGACAGGGTTCTCTGAAGCTTTCTTT. This sequence joins TRBV28 and TRBJ1-1; the match to TRBD1 covers 7 bases. Germline V gene data show CDR1 as MDHEN and CDR2 as SYDVKM. The junction had 7 bases not matched to a gene; V was cut back by 6 bases and J by 6 bases. The CDR3 has 13 amino acids.

The chain has TRBV5-6 and TRBJ2-1; 7 bases align to TRBD1. CDR1 and CDR2 from the germline V gene are SGHDT and YYEEEE. Germline trimming cut 3 bases from V and 6 bases from J; bases unmatched to any gene: 9. The CDR3 is made up of 15 amino acids. CDR3 sequence (DNA): TGTGCCAGCAGCTCCCGGGACAGATTTTTCAATGAGCAGTTCTTC. It encodes CASSSRDRFFNEQFF.

In regard to this clone: The same CDR3 arises from other DNA sequences in this sample as well. The chain carries TRBV28 and TRBJ1-1; 7 bases align to TRBD1. This CDR3 contains 14 residues. Trimming removed 6 bases from V and 3 bases from J; junction bases left unmatched: 7. The germline CDR1 and CDR2 sequences are MDHEN and SYDVKM. The CDR3 DNA sequence: TGTGCCAGCAGCTTCAGGGGGGGATACACTGAAGCTTTCTTT. Amino acids: CASSFRGGYTEAFF.

The chain uses TRBV10-3 and TRBJ1-5; TRBD1 agrees at 7 bases. The CDR3 covers 16 residues. J lost 6 bases, V lost 0 bases, and 8 bases had no gene match. Germline V gene data show CDR1 as ENHRY and CDR2 as SYGVKD. The CDR3 reads CAISESRGGDGQPQHF. The CDR3, as DNA: TGTGCCATCAGTGAGTCCAGGGGGGGGGATGGTCAGCCCCAGCATTTT.

The chain carries TRBV7-9 and TRBJ1-1; D unclear. Trimming shortened V by 5 bases and J by 11 bases, and 15 bases separated the two germline ends. The CDR3 runs 12 residues. CDR1 and CDR2 from the germline V gene are SEHNR and FQNEAQ (reference sequence). CDR3 region: CASSPDRLGAFF. CDR3 coding DNA: TGTGCCAGCAGCCCCGATCGACTCGGGGCTTTCTTT.

The chain combines TRBV27 with TRBJ2-5; 11 bases agree with TRBD1. The V segment lost 5 bases and the J segment 1 base; nucleotides outside the gene matches: 3. The CDR3 contains 15 residues. Germline lookup yields CDR1 MNHEY and CDR2 SMNVEV (reference sequence). The CDR3 region is CASSPGTGGQETQYF. CDR3 in DNA: TGTGCCAGCAGTCCGGGGACAGGGGGCCAAGAGACCCAGTACTTC.

The chain joins TRBV28 to TRBJ1-5; D is uncertain. The V gene lost 8 bases and the J gene lost 0 bases, with 14 bases spanning the gap. The CDR3 length is 15 residues. In germline, CDR1 is MDHEN, CDR2 SYDVKM. The CDR3 spells CASRIGEDSNQPQHF. The CDR3 DNA is TGTGCCAGCCGGATCGGCGAGGATAGCAATCAGCCCCAGCATTTT.

V gene TRBV23-1 combines with J gene TRBJ1-1, with 11 nucleotides matching TRBD1. TRBV23-1 is filed as an ORF, its function uncertain. The CDR3 covers 17 residues. V shed 8 bases and J 0 bases; nucleotides not matched to a gene: 11. The CDR3 DNA is TGCGCCAGCGAAGTTGTGGGACAGGGGGGGGTGAACACTGAAGCTTTCTTT. Protein product: CASEVVGQGGVNTEAFF.

This clone has a single count. The CDR3 reads CASSPRTGEAYNEQFF. The CDR3 bases are TGTGCCAGCAGCCCCCGGACAGGGGAGGCCTACAATGAGCAGTTCTTC. The chain carries TRBV7-6 and TRBJ2-1, with 9 nucleotides matching TRBD1. The ends lost 5 bases at V and 2 bases at J; junction bases unmatched: 7. CDR3 size: 16 residues. Germline CDR1 reads SGHVS; CDR2 reads FNYEAQ.

The chain joins TRBV12-5 to TRBJ2-7; D remains unclear. V lost 0 bases and J 0 bases, leaving 18 bases between the germline ends. This CDR3 contains 18 residues. Germline CDR1 is LGHNT and CDR2 is FRNRAP. Here the CDR3 DNA reads TGTGCTAGTGGTTTGGTAACCCCGCAGCATGTTACCTCCTACGAGCAGTACTTC. It translates to CASGLVTPQHVTSYEQYF.

The chain is built from TRBV5-1 and TRBJ1-2, with 7 bases lining up with TRBD1. V dropped 5 bases and J dropped 3; count of bases not matched to a gene: 10. Germline-derived CDR1 and CDR2 are SGHRS and YFSETQ. The CDR3 runs to 15 residues. The CDR3 coding sequence is TGCGCCAGCAGAAGGACGTATGGGACAGACTATGGCTACACCTTC. This gives the protein CASRRTYGTDYGYTF.

This clone is a singleton in its sample. The chain links TRBV14 to TRBJ2-1; D unclear. CDR3 size: 15 residues. Trimming took off 6 bases at V and 0 bases at J, with 12 bases between the two ends. In germline, CDR1 is SGHDN, CDR2 FVKESK. The CDR3 spells CASRPWEDSYNEQFF. Here the CDR3 DNA reads TGTGCCAGCAGACCATGGGAAGACTCCTACAATGAGCAGTTCTTC.

Details on this clone: The sample carries other DNA sequences with the same CDR3. The rearrangement uses TRBV28 and TRBJ2-7, with TRBD2 matching 11 bases. Trimming at V came to 8 bases and at J to 3 bases, leaving 3 bases not matched to a gene. Germline CDR1 is MDHEN and CDR2 is SYDVKM. This CDR3 has 13 residues. The CDR3 DNA reads TGTGCCAGCGGACTAGCGGGTAACTACGAGCAGTACTTC. Translation: CASGLAGNYEQYF.

The CDR3 region is CASSQVGPGLAGGVGKNIQYF. The CDR3 DNA reads as TGTGCCAGCAGCCAAGTGGGGCCGGGACTAGCGGGGGGTGTCGGCAAAAACATTCAGTACTTC. This chain uses TRBV4-2 with TRBJ2-4, with TRBD2 identical over 15 bases. The CDR3 length is 21 residues. Germline CDR1 and CDR2: LGHNA and YNFKEQ. V lost 1 base, J lost 3 bases, and 13 bases stayed unmatched.

This chain links TRBV13 with TRBJ1-1; unclear D gene. The germline V and J ends were trimmed by 0 bases and 0 bases, with 2 bases remaining between them. The CDR3 is made up of 13 amino acids. Germline V gives CDR1 PRHDT, CDR2 FYEKMQ (reference sequence). CDR3 in amino acids: CASSLGMNTEAFF. CDR3 nucleotide sequence: TGTGCCAGCAGCTTAGGAATGAACACTGAAGCTTTCTTT.

This rearrangement joins TRBV5-1 to TRBJ2-6; D is unresolved. The CDR3 runs 12 residues. Germline V CDR1 and CDR2: SGHRS, YFSETQ. DNA of the CDR3: TGCACCTTCTCCTCTGGGGCCAACGTCCTGACTTTC. This codes for CTFSSGANVLTF.

The V and J genes are TRBV4-1 and TRBJ2-7, with D possibly called TRBD1 or TRBD2 (6 bases each). Germline-derived CDR1 and CDR2 are MGHRA and YSYEKL. The CDR3 is 14 amino acids. V was pared by 1 base and J by 6 bases, with 13 bases between. In nucleotides, the CDR3 is TGCGCCAGCAGCCAAGGGGGGCGGGGACTCGAGCAGTACTTC. It yields the protein CASSQGGRGLEQYF.

This rearrangement joins TRBV5-8 to TRBJ2-7; 8 bases agree with TRBD1. The CDR3 is 14 residues long. Looked up from germline, CDR1 is SGHTS and CDR2 is YDEGEE. V lost 0 bases, J lost 6 bases, and 5 bases stayed unmatched. CDR3 in amino acids: CASSLGQGTSEQYF. CDR3 DNA sequence: TGTGCCAGCAGCTTGGGACAGGGGACGTCCGAGCAGTACTTC.

The chain links TRBV21-1 to TRBJ2-1; TRBD2, as called in the table, went unchecked against the DNA. TRBV21-1 is a pseudogene locus. The length of the CDR3 is 14 residues. The CDR3 DNA follows: TGTGCCAGCAGCGAGACTAGCGGGAGAAATGAGCAGTTCTTC. It codes for CASSETSGRNEQFF.

A remark on this clone: At one end, the junction sequence differs from germline, possibly due to a read error. The rearrangement links TRBV15 to TRBJ1-5, with no clear D. The germline V gene has CDR1 LNHNV and CDR2 YYDKDF (reference sequence). The CDR3 spans 12 residues. CDR3 residues: CATSRGGVEKHF. CDR3 nucleotides: TGTGCCACCAGTAGAGGTGGGGTAGAGAAGCATTTT.

The CDR3 here is CASSFGSGRYNEQFF. The CDR3 region has the DNA TGTGCCAGCAGCTTTGGTAGCGGGAGATACAATGAGCAGTTCTTC. V usage is TRBV11-2 and J usage is TRBJ2-1; 9 nucleotides agree with TRBD2. Trimming cost V 3 bases and J 4 bases; bases outside gene matches: 4. CDR1 is SGHAT and CDR2 is FQNNGV in the germline V gene. This CDR3 comprises 15 residues.

This clone has only one observation. The V gene is TRBV27, the J gene TRBJ2-7; maybe TRBD1 (6 bases). The V end was cut by 5 bases, the J end by 3 bases, with 11 bases between. This CDR3 is 13 amino acids long. Germline values: CDR1 MNHEY, CDR2 SMNVEV (reference sequence). The DNA of the CDR3 is TGTGCCAGCAGTGTGGGACACGGCTACGAGCAGTACTTC. This sequence encodes CASSVGHGYEQYF.